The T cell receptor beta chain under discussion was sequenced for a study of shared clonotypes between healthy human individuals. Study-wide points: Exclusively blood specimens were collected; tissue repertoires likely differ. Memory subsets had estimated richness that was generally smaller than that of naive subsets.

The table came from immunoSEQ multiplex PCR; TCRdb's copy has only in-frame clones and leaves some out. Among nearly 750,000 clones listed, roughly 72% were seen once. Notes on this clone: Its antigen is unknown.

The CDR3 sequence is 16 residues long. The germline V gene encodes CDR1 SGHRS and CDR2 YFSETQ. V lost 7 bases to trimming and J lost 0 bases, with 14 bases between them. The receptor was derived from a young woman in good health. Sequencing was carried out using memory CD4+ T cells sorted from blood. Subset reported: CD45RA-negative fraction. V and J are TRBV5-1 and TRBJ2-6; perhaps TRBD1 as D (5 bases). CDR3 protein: CASGQTVNSGANVLTF. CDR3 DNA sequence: TGCGCCAGCGGACAAACGGTGAACTCTGGGGCCAACGTCCTGACTTTC.